These T cell receptor beta chains were read from a single sample in a study of T-cell memory formation after mild COVID-19. TCRdb reprocessed the 5' RACE reads via MiXCR and lists one record per CDR3 protein. The sample consists of some 320,000 distinct CDR3 sequences, around 15% of them appearing once. Sample: PBMCs or a T cell subset sorted from them (not recorded which). These receptor sequences come from a man aged 18 to 30 who had mild COVID-19 (a few samples of this study predate the infection). Cell type and time point are not known. CDR3s include the opening cysteine and the closing phenylalanine or tryptophan. The D gene is left open where the match is weak. Clone size appears in some rows only: once, few, many, or a class for an expanded clone.

CASSKGRVQETQYF,TGTGCCAGCAGTAAAGGTCGTGTACAAGAGACCCAGTACTTC,NA,TRBV2,TRBJ2-5,few
CSARDPGGEKLFF,TGCAGTGCTAGAGACCCGGGAGGCGAAAAACTGTTTTTT,NA,TRBV20-1,TRBJ1-4,few
CASSRGQGYEQYF,TGTGCCAGCTCACGAGGCCAGGGTTACGAGCAGTACTTC,NA,TRBV18,TRBJ2-7,NA
CASSFGTREKLFF,TGTGCCAGCAGCTTTGGGACCAGGGAAAAACTGTTTTTT,NA,TRBV7-9,TRBJ1-4,few
CASSQEGSGHYNEQFF,TGTGCCAGCAGCCAAGAGGGTAGCGGACATTACAATGAGCAGTTCTTC,NA,TRBV7-3,TRBJ2-1,few
CSATRTGATGELFF,TGCAGTGCCACAAGGACAGGGGCTACCGGGGAGCTGTTTTTT,TRBD1,TRBV20-1,TRBJ2-2,few
CASSLRWRDSPLHF,TGTGCCAGCAGTCTAAGGTGGAGAGATTCACCCCTCCACTTT,NA,TRBV11-2,TRBJ1-6,NA
CASSQQTGSETQYF,TGTGCCAGCAGCCAACAAACAGGGTCGGAGACCCAGTACTTC,NA,TRBV4-2,TRBJ2-5,NA
CASSLGGQGLTDTQYF,TGCGCCAGCAGCTTGGGCGGACAGGGCCTCACAGATACGCAGTATTTT,TRBD1,TRBV5-1,TRBJ2-3,few
CASSVAPGKETQYF,TGTGCCAGCAGCGTAGCTCCAGGGAAAGAGACCCAGTACTTC,NA,TRBV9,TRBJ2-5,NA
CASSELAGGRTDTQYF,TGTGCCAGCAGCGAACTAGCGGGGGGACGCACAGATACGCAGTATTTT,TRBD2,TRBV7-8,TRBJ2-3,NA
CASSFVGQRQETQYF,TGTGCCAGCAGCTTTGTGGGACAAAGACAAGAGACCCAGTACTTC,NA,TRBV7-9,TRBJ2-5,few
CSAVLVQGARVETQYF,TGCAGCGCTGTACTGGTGCAGGGGGCGAGGGTGGAGACCCAGTACTTC,TRBD1,TRBV29-1,TRBJ2-5,NA
CASGSRHF,TGTGCTAGTGGTTCTAGGCATTTT,NA,TRBV12-5,TRBJ1-5,few
CASSFWDGDTQYF,TGTGCCAGCAGTTTTTGGGATGGGGATACGCAGTATTTT,NA,TRBV12-3/TRBV12-4,TRBJ2-3,few
CSAHEGGGGYTF,TGCAGTGCGCATGAGGGGGGTGGTGGCTACACCTTC,NA,TRBV20-1,TRBJ1-2,few
CASSSLEDYGYTF,TGTGCCAGCAGCTCCCTGGAAGACTATGGCTACACCTTC,NA,TRBV6-6,TRBJ1-2,few
CSAQASSYEQYF,TGCAGTGCTCAGGCATCCTCCTACGAGCAGTACTTC,NA,TRBV20-1,TRBJ2-7,few
CASSPSENYGYTF,TGTGCCAGCAGCCCGTCGGAGAACTATGGCTACACCTTC,NA,TRBV3-1,TRBJ1-2,NA
CASSLMTEPSSDTQYF,TGTGCCAGCAGTTTGATGACGGAGCCGAGCTCAGATACGCAGTATTTT,NA,TRBV12-3/TRBV12-4,TRBJ2-3,few
CASSFRLYSNQPQHF,TGTGCCAGCAGTTTCCGATTATATAGCAATCAGCCCCAGCATTTT,NA,TRBV6-2/TRBV6-3,TRBJ1-5,NA
CASSPRSSDTQYF,TGCGCCAGCAGCCCACGTTCCTCAGATACGCAGTATTTT,NA,TRBV5-1,TRBJ2-3,few
CASSVRDRGLQHF,TGTGCCAGCAGCGTCCGGGACAGGGGGCTCCAGCATTTT,TRBD1,TRBV9,TRBJ1-5,NA
CASSFRGWLTDTQYF,TGTGCCAGCAGCTTCAGGGGTTGGTTAACAGATACGCAGTATTTT,NA,TRBV11-2,TRBJ2-3,NA
CASSTGRVNEQFF,TGTGCCAGCAGCACAGGGAGGGTAAATGAGCAGTTCTTC,NA,TRBV25-1,TRBJ2-1,NA
CASSLAGTDTGELFF,TGCGCCAGCAGCTTGGCCGGGACAGACACCGGGGAGCTGTTTTTT,TRBD1,TRBV5-1,TRBJ2-2,many
CATSRGGGFSQGGTQYF,TGTGCCACCAGCAGAGGTGGGGGCTTCAGCCAGGGTGGGACCCAGTACTTC,NA,TRBV15,TRBJ2-5,NA
CASSQKRDEQFF,TGCGCCAGCAGCCAGAAACGGGATGAGCAGTTCTTC,NA,TRBV5-1,TRBJ2-1,few
CASSLSSGSNQPQHF,TGTGCCAGCAGCTTGTCGTCCGGTAGCAATCAGCCCCAGCATTTT,NA,TRBV7-3,TRBJ1-5,few
CSVGGMYTEAFF,TGCAGCGTTGGGGGGATGTACACTGAAGCTTTCTTT,NA,TRBV29-1,TRBJ1-1,NA
CASSLGTENNEQFF,TGTGCCAGCAGCCTCGGGACAGAAAACAATGAGCAGTTCTTC,TRBD1,TRBV11-2,TRBJ2-1,many
CASTHPGHETQYF,TGCGCCAGCACCCATCCAGGGCACGAGACCCAGTACTTC,NA,TRBV5-1,TRBJ2-5,many
CASSLEGPTGEDEQFF,TGCGCCAGCAGCTTGGAGGGGCCGACGGGGGAGGATGAGCAGTTCTTC,NA,TRBV5-1,TRBJ2-1,NA
CASSEGLASGSQYF,TGTGCCAGCAGTGAGGGACTGGCCTCCGGATCGCAGTATTTT,NA,TRBV27,TRBJ2-3,many
CASSLGTGSSPLHF,TGCGCCAGCAGCTTGGGTACGGGAAGCTCACCCCTCCACTTT,NA,TRBV5-1,TRBJ1-6,many
CASSKSGEGWNEQFF,TGTGCCAGCAGCAAGAGCGGGGAAGGGTGGAATGAGCAGTTCTTC,TRBD2,TRBV7-9,TRBJ2-1,many
CASTTTGGTEAFF,TGTGCCAGCACCACGACGGGGGGCACTGAAGCTTTCTTT,NA,TRBV25-1,TRBJ1-1,NA
CASLFGGNNNSPLHF,TGTGCCAGCCTTTTCGGAGGGAATAATAATTCACCCCTCCACTTT,NA,TRBV28,TRBJ1-6,few
CSVQRRGVYNEQFF,TGCAGCGTTCAGAGGCGGGGGGTCTACAATGAGCAGTTCTTC,TRBD2,TRBV29-1,TRBJ2-1,NA
CASSTNSGPFTGELFF,TGTGCTAGCAGCACAAACTCCGGGCCCTTCACCGGGGAGCTGTTTTTT,NA,TRBV7-7,TRBJ2-2,NA